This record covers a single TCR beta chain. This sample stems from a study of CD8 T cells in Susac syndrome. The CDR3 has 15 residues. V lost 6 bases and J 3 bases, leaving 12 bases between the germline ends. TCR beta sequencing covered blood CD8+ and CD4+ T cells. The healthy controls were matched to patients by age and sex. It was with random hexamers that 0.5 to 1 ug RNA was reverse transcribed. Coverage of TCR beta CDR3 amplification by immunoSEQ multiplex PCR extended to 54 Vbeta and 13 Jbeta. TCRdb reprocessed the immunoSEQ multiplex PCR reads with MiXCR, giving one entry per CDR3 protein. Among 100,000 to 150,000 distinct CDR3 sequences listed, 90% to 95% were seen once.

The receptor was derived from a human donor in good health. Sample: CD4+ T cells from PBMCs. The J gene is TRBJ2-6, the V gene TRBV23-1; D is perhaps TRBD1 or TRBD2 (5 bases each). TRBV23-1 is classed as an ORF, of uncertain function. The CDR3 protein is CASSDGGYGANVLTF. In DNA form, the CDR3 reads TGCGCCAGCAGCGATGGGGGATATGGGGCCAACGTCCTGACTTTC.